What follows are 22 T cell receptor beta chains derived from one specimen sequenced in a study of shared clonotypes between healthy human individuals. Sequenced by immunoSEQ multiplex PCR; TCRdb stores in-frame clones only, minus some. The repertoire holds 2 million to 3 million clones, with roughly 92% as singletons. Sequencing was carried out using naive CD4+ T cells sorted from blood. Described subset: CD45RA+ positively selected. These receptors all stem from a man between 18 and 35 years old in good health.

In this sample, this clone turned up once. The chain couples TRBV11-2 to TRBJ2-5; 7 bases are a match to TRBD1. The CDR3 runs 15 residues. CDR1 is SGHAT, CDR2 FQNNGV, per germline. V was pared by 5 bases and J by 0 bases, with 6 bases of the junction left unmatched. CDR3 in DNA: TGTGCCAGCAGCCCGAACAGGGGTCACCAAGAGACCCAGTACTTC. As protein: CASSPNRGHQETQYF.

Of note for this clone: This specimen includes other DNA sequences encoding the same CDR3. The V call is TRBV6-1, the J call TRBJ1-1, with D hard to call. The germline CDR1 and CDR2 sequences are MNHNS and SASEGT. The length of the CDR3 is 12 residues. V was cut by 8 bases and J by 2 bases, with 9 bases left in between. The CDR3 DNA sequence: TGTGCCAGCCGCGACGGAAACACTGAAGCTTTCTTT. Its protein is CASRDGNTEAFF.

CDR3 loop: CASSPPTSGGAGEQFF. The CDR3 DNA reads TGCGCCAGCAGCCCTCCTACTAGCGGGGGGGCCGGTGAGCAGTTCTTC. The J gene is TRBJ2-1, the V gene TRBV5-1; the match to TRBD2 covers 13 bases. J lost 9 bases, V lost 4 bases, and 10 bases had no gene match. Germline CDR1 SGHRS, CDR2 YFSETQ. This CDR3 has 16 residues.

This rearrangement joins TRBV10-3 to TRBJ2-1; tentatively, D is TRBD1 or TRBD2 (5 bases each). The germline V and J ends were trimmed by 10 bases and 6 bases, with 19 bases remaining between them. CDR3 length equals 14 residues. Looked up from germline, CDR1 is ENHRY and CDR2 is SYGVKD. CDR3 DNA: TGTGCCACCCAAAGTGCCGGGGCGGGCAATGAGCAGTTCTTC. This gives the protein CATQSAGAGNEQFF.

Regarding this clone: Other DNA sequences in this specimen translate into the identical CDR3. The chain combines TRBV18 with TRBJ1-2; TRBD1 matches at 9 bases. The CDR3 runs 14 residues. J was trimmed by 2 bases and V by 3 bases; bases with no gene match: 1. The germline gives CDR1 KGHSH, CDR2 LQKENI. The CDR3 nucleotides are TGTGCCAGCTCACCGGACAGGGGCAACTATGGCTACACCTTC. It codes for CASSPDRGNYGYTF.

This chain uses TRBV11-2 with TRBJ2-5, with D possibly being TRBD1 (6 bases). The length of the CDR3 is 16 residues. In germline, CDR1 is SGHAT, CDR2 FQNNGV. Trimming stripped 0 bases from V and 1 base from J, with 12 bases between. The CDR3 region is CASSLEGAPPQETQYF. The CDR3 region has the DNA TGTGCCAGCAGCTTAGAGGGGGCGCCTCCCCAAGAGACCCAGTACTTC.

The table lists this clone with a count of one. This rearrangement joins TRBV4-1 to TRBJ2-5; 14 positions match TRBD2. The CDR3 spans 17 residues. V lost 0 bases, J lost 2 bases, and 2 bases stayed unmatched. The germline gives CDR1 MGHRA, CDR2 YSYEKL. The CDR3 is CASSQEGLAGVQETQYF. CDR3 in DNA: TGCGCCAGCAGCCAAGAGGGACTAGCGGGGGTGCAAGAGACCCAGTACTTC.

J is TRBJ2-1 and V is TRBV10-3, with 10 nucleotides matching TRBD2. V was clipped by 10 bases and J by 5 bases; unmatched bases: 11. Germline CDR1 is ENHRY and CDR2 is SYGVKD. The CDR3 runs 15 residues. The CDR3 region is CATNGLAGGDNEQFF. In DNA form, the CDR3 reads TGTGCCACCAACGGATTAGCGGGGGGTGACAATGAGCAGTTCTTC.

The rearrangement uses TRBV7-3 and TRBJ2-2; D uncertain. The V end lost 6 bases, the J end lost 5 bases, and 7 bases lay between the germline ends. This CDR3 has 12 residues. Germline CDR1 reads SGHTA; CDR2 reads FQGTGA. The CDR3 protein is CASRLLTGELFF. The CDR3 DNA reads as TGTGCCAGCAGGTTACTGACCGGGGAGCTGTTTTTT.

The chain couples TRBV6-5 to TRBJ1-6; D remains unclear. The CDR3 length is 12 residues. The ends were cut back, 6 bases at V and 6 bases at J, with 6 bases in the middle. Germline assignment: CDR1 MNHEY and CDR2 SVGAGI. CDR3: CASSIFNSPLHF. The DNA of the CDR3 is TGTGCCAGCAGCATCTTTAATTCACCCCTCCACTTT.

As concerns this clone: In the same sample, other DNA sequences code for this CDR3. The rearrangement links TRBV6-1 to TRBJ1-5; the D gene is possibly TRBD1 (6 bases). V lost 4 bases and J 4 bases, leaving 11 bases between the germline ends. Germline values: CDR1 MNHNS, CDR2 SASEGT. The CDR3 sequence is 14 residues long. The CDR3 protein is CASSVGGRNQPQHF. The DNA for the CDR3 is TGTGCCAGCAGTGTAGGGGGGAGGAATCAGCCCCAGCATTTT.

Remarks on this clone: The sample contains more than one DNA sequence encoding this CDR3. The genes are TRBV10-1 and TRBJ1-3; D gene unclear. CDR1 WNHNN and CDR2 SYGVQD come from the germline V gene (reference sequence). Trimming left V 0 bases short and J 0 bases short, with 6 bases between. The CDR3 is 15 amino acids. CDR3 amino acids: CASSESANSGNTIYF. CDR3 nucleotides: TGCGCCAGCAGTGAGTCGGCTAACTCTGGAAACACCATATATTTT.

The chain uses TRBV30 and TRBJ1-6, with D perhaps matching TRBD1 (5 bases). From germline, CDR1 is GTSNPN and CDR2 SVGIG (reference sequence). The CDR3 has 17 residues. V lost 1 base and J lost 1, with 14 bases in between. This CDR3 is CAWSGYRGGSYNSPLHF. As DNA, the CDR3 is TGTGCCTGGAGTGGTTACCGGGGGGGATCCTATAATTCACCCCTCCACTTT. Complete variable domain (other parts from reference TRBV30 and TRBJ1-6): SQTIHQWPATLVQPVGSPLSLECTVEGTSNPNLYWYRQAAGRGLQLLFYSVGIGQISSEVPQNLSASRPQDRQFILSSKKLLLSDSGFYLCAWSGYRGGSYNSPLHFGNGTRLTVT.

This chain joins TRBV29-1 and TRBJ2-2; 10 positions agree with TRBD1. In germline, CDR1 is SQVTM, CDR2 ANQGSEA. Trimming took 5 bases from V and 4 from J; bases not matched to a gene: 10. This CDR3 has 16 residues. CDR3 in amino acids: CSVPSDRGRSTGELFF. CDR3 in DNA: TGCAGCGTTCCCTCGGACAGGGGGAGGTCCACCGGGGAGCTGTTTTTT.

A note on this clone: At one end the junction does not follow the germline gene, possibly because of a read error. Other nucleotide sequences in the sample specify the same CDR3. V gene TRBV7-7 combines with J gene TRBJ2-2; D not certain. The germline CDR1 and CDR2 sequences are SSHAT and FNYEAQ (reference sequence). The CDR3 is 13 amino acids. In DNA form, the CDR3 reads TGTGCTAGCAGCTTAGGCAACACCGGGGAGCTGTTTTTT. Translation: CASSLGNTGELFF.

DNA of the CDR3: TGTGCCAGCGATGAGGACCTTAGCTACGAGCAGTACTTC. This encodes CASDEDLSYEQYF. The genes are TRBV2 and TRBJ2-7; no reliable D call. CDR3 size: 13 residues. V was cut by 8 bases and J by 3 bases, with 14 bases left in between. CDR1 is SNHLY, CDR2 FYNNEI, per germline.

This sequence joins TRBV5-6 and TRBJ2-5, with D perhaps matching TRBD1 (5 bases). V gave up 0 bases and J gave up 2 bases, with 11 bases separating them. Germline V gives CDR1 SGHDT, CDR2 YYEEEE. The CDR3 runs 15 residues. CDR3 nucleotide sequence: TGTGCCAGCAGCTTGGGTAGGGGTGTTCAAGAGACCCAGTACTTC. Residues: CASSLGRGVQETQYF. The full variable domain, rest sourced from reference TRBV5-6 and TRBJ2-5, is DAGVTQSPTHLIKTRGQQVTLRCSPKSGHDTVSWYQQALGQGPQFIFQYYEEEERQRGNFPDRFSGHQFPNYSSELNVNALLLGDSALYLCASSLGRGVQETQYFGPGTRLLVL.

The count of this clone is one. V is TRBV2 and J is TRBJ2-5; 8 bases match TRBD2. The junction had 12 bases not matched to a gene; V was cut back by 10 bases and J by 5 bases. The germline CDR1 and CDR2 sequences are SNHLY and FYNNEI. This CDR3 is built from 14 residues. For the CDR3, the DNA is TGTGCCACCTCAACCCGGGGGGGCCGGGAGACCCAGTACTTC. It encodes CATSTRGGRETQYF.

This clone was detected only a few times. The sample contains more than one DNA sequence encoding this CDR3. This chain links TRBV11-2 with TRBJ1-1; D gene ambiguous. Per germline, CDR1 SGHAT and CDR2 FQNNGV. The CDR3 loop spans 12 amino acids. The germline V and J ends were trimmed by 1 base and 2 bases, with 2 bases remaining between them. The CDR3 region has the DNA TGTGCCAGCAGCTTAGCAAACACTGAAGCTTTCTTT. Amino acid sequence: CASSLANTEAFF.

V gene TRBV14 combines with J gene TRBJ2-6; 7 nucleotides agree with TRBD1. Germline V gene data show CDR1 as SGHDN and CDR2 as FVKESK. With V trimmed by 4 bases and J by 0 bases, 9 bases remained unmatched. This CDR3 is 18 amino acids long. CDR3 in amino acids: CASSPEGTAFSGANVLTF. Written as DNA, the CDR3 is TGTGCCAGCAGCCCAGAGGGGACAGCCTTCTCTGGGGCCAACGTCCTGACTTTC.

J is TRBJ2-7 and V is TRBV28; TRBD2 matches 11 bases. The CDR3 runs 15 residues. Per germline, CDR1 MDHEN and CDR2 SYDVKM. Losses at the gene ends were 5 bases for V and 5 bases for J; bases not matched to a gene: 8. In DNA form, the CDR3 reads TGTGCCAGCAGTCTTCCGACTAGCGGGGTCCACGAGCAGTACTTC. The encoded protein is CASSLPTSGVHEQYF.

The chain joins TRBV19 to TRBJ2-5, with 8 nucleotides matching TRBD2. Germline V gives CDR1 LNHDA, CDR2 SQIVND (reference sequence). Unmatched junction bases numbered 15, after V lost 10 bases and J lost 5 bases. This CDR3 has 15 residues. The CDR3 sequence is CATKAGDLGSETQYF. DNA for the CDR3: TGTGCCACCAAAGCGGGAGATCTCGGTTCGGAGACCCAGTACTTC.